This TCR beta chain comes out of a study of cytomegalovirus exposure and HLA in healthy donors (dated 2017 in TCRdb). General notes on the study: According to an earlier analysis of 587 of the donors, 150 million to 200 million T cells yielded 117 million unique TCR beta sequences and about 300 Gb of sequence data. Around 320 gigabases of sequencing data and approximately 93 million unique TCR sequences were included in an early release covering over 600 HLA-typed donors. The genetic ancestry cluster associated with self-reported Caucasian donors included roughly 84% of the roughly 400 genotyped donors. The study aimed to test whether cataloging public T cell receptors could reveal signatures of past pathogen exposure. The study used immunosequencing to profile the T cell repertoires of hundreds of subjects and linked those repertoires to cytomegalovirus serostatus. Along with the approximately 620-subject first cohort, a separate validation cohort of more than 90 different subjects was used. To predict cytomegalovirus infection status, the study brought together high-throughput TCR immunosequencing, statistical association of individual TCRs with disease status, and machine learning. In a later analysis, previously published TCR beta repertoires from 550 to 750 donors were re-analyzed and high-resolution HLA genotyping was added so that TCR occurrence patterns could be studied. Rather than drawing on any new phenotypic data, the later analysis identified candidate immune exposures from TCR beta sequences and the way those sequences occurred across donors. An earlier analysis of several hundred of the donors applied high-throughput TCR beta sequencing to assess whether each TCR beta V gene segment acted as functional or pseudogenic. Donor age, sex, ethnicity and CMV serostatus were collected together with the repertoire data. A later genetic analysis used genome-wide SNP genotypes for 398 of the 666 donors, treating that subset as a discovery cohort. All discovery cohort repertoires had been generated on a single sequencing platform. HLA typing covered class I and class II loci at four-digit resolution. The number of donors typed differed by locus, with roughly 620-630 for A, B, C, DRB1 and DQB1, 522 for DQA1, over 600 for DPA1, and over 400 for DPB1. Because of strong linkage in the cohort, 5 or 6 DR-DQ haplotypes were treated as single units for association and clustering. Among a few hundred genotyped donors of the cohort, an average of around 240,000 unique TCR beta nucleotide sequences were sequenced per donor, around a sixth of them non-productive. Overall study outcomes, separate from this receptor: In a later analysis, most CMV-associated TCR beta chains were found to appear HLA-restricted, with HLA associations seemingly driven largely by CMV exposure. The classifier was reported to diagnose cytomegalovirus status with high specificity and sensitivity in both the original and validation cohorts. According to a later analysis, TCR association rates differed among HLA loci, with DRB1 alleles showing the most associated TCRs and HLA-C alleles showing the fewest. Several of the top co-occurrence clusters appeared to be linked to parvovirus B19, influenza, CMV and Epstein-Barr virus, according to a later analysis. Because counts were too low, about 18 rarely observed V segments, including chromosome 9 orphons, were excluded from the earlier analysis of 587 of the donors. Because HLA typing was unavailable for some donors at each locus, only the typed subset was used in association tests. A cluster of highly shared sequence variants was judged likely to represent a technical artifact of the sequencing pipeline. Some IMGT-functional V segments, including TRBV6-2 and TRBV6-3, could not be distinguished by the 87-base-pair reads and were therefore excluded. In vitro tests confirmed that a few of the cytomegalovirus-associated TCR beta chains recognize cytomegalovirus antigens. Compared with the approximately 670-donor mean, donors in an Asian-associated ancestry cluster had fewer N-insertions in productive TCRs, according to a later genetic analysis. A later genetic analysis associated a missense DCLRE1C variant with V-gene and J-gene trimming of TCR beta chains, and an independent cohort replicated the association. Assigning TCR associations to individual alleles was difficult when HLA alleles, especially DR and DQ, strongly co-occurred. Linkage disequilibrium might explain the correlated functional status among segregating V segments, but an unknown experimental factor could not be ruled out. In the study, 150 to 200 TCR beta chains were listed as associated with cytomegalovirus. A further reported finding was that TCR beta sequences accurately predicted the HLA-A and HLA-B alleles for most subjects in the first cohort. Compared with equally common non-associated chains, HLA-associated TCR beta chains in a later analysis were more clonally expanded and had lower generation probabilities. The authors suggested that the approach could potentially be generalized to other disease states and immunological phenotypes. Immune exposure information for the cohort was limited to CMV serostatus. An earlier analysis of approximately 540 of the donors showed that most TCR beta V segments appeared in productive rearrangements either about 87% or about 30% of the time, which broadly matched IMGT annotations. Only TCR beta chains were sequenced in this cohort, and the absence of alpha or paired-chain data limited detectable features. Across donors, most TCR sequences were observed very rarely, whereas some public TCRs were present in many individuals. In a later analysis, around 17,000 TCR beta sequences were associated with specific HLA alleles at a false discovery rate of 0.05. Sequencing depth was assumed to be roughly uniform across donors in the presence/absence analyses, though that assumption may not hold.

The germline V gene specifies MDHEN as CDR1 and SYDVKM as CDR2. The CDR3 spans 14 residues, from the cysteine through the phenylalanine. Of all the DNA, just the CDR3 is kept, 42 bases in frame from base 1. V drops 3 bases and J drops 4 bases, leaving 9 bases in between. Turning to this clone: No cognate antigen has been identified for it.

In total, approximately 610 healthy bone marrow donors made up the cohort. Cohort members were all nominally healthy when sampled, although unrecorded immune exposures were likely present. The donor tested CMV seropositive and was one of the 289 seropositive cohort members. A peripheral blood sample was collected from each donor, and TCR beta sequencing was performed on peripheral blood mononuclear cells. The Qiagen DNeasy Blood Extraction Kit was used to extract genomic DNA from the blood cell samples. The method behind the library was the immunoSEQ multiplex PCR assay. For the multiplex PCR, a mixture combining 60 forward primers for TCR Vbeta segments and 13 reverse primers for TCR Jbeta segments was used. The CDR3 region of rearranged TCR beta genes was amplified from genomic DNA with a multiplex PCR assay. Amplified TCR beta libraries were sequenced as 87-base-pair reads on the Illumina HiSeq System. Processing in the source paper ran as follows. Across the 600 to 700 repertoires, a later analysis counted some 80 million unique TCR beta chains, roughly 11 million of which were shared by at least two donors. To remove PCR and sequencing errors, raw reads were error-corrected and collapsed into unique sequences using a nearest-neighbor algorithm that merged closely related sequences. V, D and J gene segments were assigned by aligning CDR3 sequences to IMGT reference sequences. For a sequence to be retained, a match of at least six nucleotides to both a V gene segment and a J gene segment was required. A rearrangement was called productive if the CDR3 had no stop codons and remained in frame with V and J, and every other rearrangement was called non-productive. Following IMGT convention, CDR3 was defined as the stretch from the second conserved V-encoded cysteine to the conserved J-encoded phenylalanine. The earlier analysis of about 610 of the donors excluded sequences that lacked an unambiguous match to a single V gene segment. An earlier analysis of several hundred of the donors classified V segments as functional when productive rearrangements were above 56.7% and as segregating when the standard deviation between donors was above 5%. A statistical classification framework was built to diagnose cytomegalovirus status from the catalog of TCR beta chain sequences. In a later analysis, TCR nucleotide sequences were compared against IMGT/GENE-DB human TR gene sequences so that V and J genes could be assigned. Using the TCRdist pipeline, a later analysis assigned CDR3 sequences along with most-parsimonious VDJ recombination scenarios. In a later analysis, every TCR beta chain was defined by the combination of its CDR3 amino acid sequence and its V-gene family, and reads without a unique V-gene family were dropped. In a later analysis, some 600 highly shared, low-generation-probability nucleotide sequences were removed to address suspected cross-contamination and a sequencing artifact. In a later analysis, a clonal expansion index for each public chain was calculated from normalized within-repertoire ranks of inferred template counts. In a later analysis, generation probabilities were computed with a VDJ recombination model fitted to out-of-frame rearrangements, and the resulting probabilities were checked against IGoR. In a later analysis, TCR-TCR, TCR-HLA and TCR-CMV co-occurrence was scored with hypergeometric tests, and a repertoire-size bias correction was applied to TCR pairs. A later analysis estimated false discovery rates by permuting HLA or CMV assignments 20 times. A later analysis grouped co-occurring TCRs with DBSCAN, adding TCRdist sequence similarity when clustering within HLA-allele-positive subsets. Repertoires with fewer than 30,000 or more than 120,000 public chains, plus five repertoires with anomalous nucleotide sharing, were excluded from co-occurrence clustering. In its TCRdb copy, this immuneACCESS table keeps in-frame sequences only and misses some clones. Where compared with another copy, unresolved V genes explain less than half of these, and the others have no known cause. V, J and clone size were drawn from that table, and D and trimming were deduced from the DNA. The sample's table lists a count of around 34,000 clones. Jointly, the top ten make up under 2% of the sample.

Sequenced material: PBMCs. This sequence originates from a middle-aged woman in good health and CMV-seropositive. The sequence is built from TRBV28 and TRBJ2-2; the D gene is perhaps TRBD2, from 5 matching bases. The DNA sequence is as follows: TGTGCCAGCAGTTTCCTAGCAGCCACCGGGGAGCTGTTTTTT. Its translation is CASSFLAATGELFF.